This is a list of T cell receptor beta chains from one sample in a study of T cell repertoires in cytomegalovirus infection. In TCRdb, the reads were re-called with MiXCR into one record per CDR3 protein. The sample records about 680,000 distinct CDR3 sequences, approximately 24% being singletons. The specimen was CD8+ T cells from PBMCs. The receptors were gathered from a human donor in good health (CMV status not recorded). Some clones in this sample may be carry-over from other donors' samples. Both conserved end residues are part of each CDR3. The D gene is left open where the match is weak. Some rows mark clone size as missing; the rest say once, few, many or name a class of expanded clone.

clone size	D gene	J gene	V gene	CDR3 protein	CDR3 DNA
many	TRBD1	TRBJ2-3	TRBV11-1	CASSAGREGAITDTQYF	TGTGCCAGCAGCGCTGGGCGTGAGGGGGCAATCACAGATACGCAGTATTTT
.	.	TRBJ1-5	TRBV28	CASSGSGGYQPQHF	TGTGCCAGCAGTGGCAGCGGTGGGTATCAGCCCCAGCATTTT
many	.	TRBJ2-2	TRBV6-5	CASSYGTRNTGELFF	TGTGCCAGCAGTTACGGGACACGGAACACCGGGGAGCTGTTTTTT
.	.	TRBJ2-4	TRBV19	CATRGGIQYF	TGTGCCACTCGTGGGGGCATTCAGTACTTC
many	TRBD1	TRBJ1-5	TRBV7-9	CASRNDRGNQPQHF	TGTGCCAGCAGAAATGACAGGGGGAATCAGCCCCAGCATTTT
.	.	TRBJ2-1	TRBV6-2/TRBV6-3	CASSYEVSRGLDDQFF	TGTGCCAGCAGTTATGAGGTGTCCCGGGGGTTGGATGACCAGTTCTTC
.	.	TRBJ2-1	TRBV27	CASSLSPGSSYNEQFF	TGTGCCAGCAGTTTATCCCCAGGGAGCTCCTACAATGAGCAGTTCTTC
few	TRBD1	TRBJ2-1	TRBV2	CASSATGGGYNEQFF	TGTGCCAGCAGTGCGACAGGGGGAGGGTACAATGAGCAGTTCTTC
.	.	TRBJ1-1	TRBV27	CASSLFPSLNTEAFF	TGTGCCAGCAGTTTATTCCCCAGCTTGAACACTGAAGCTTTCTTT
.	TRBD1	TRBJ1-1	TRBV10-3	CAISESGTGVTEAFF	TGTGCCATCAGTGAGTCCGGGACAGGGGTCACTGAAGCTTTCTTT
many	TRBD1	TRBJ2-7	TRBV7-8	CASSRQGDNYEQYF	TGTGCCAGCAGCCGCCAGGGGGATAACTACGAGCAGTACTTC
few	.	TRBJ2-7	TRBV14	CASSHRNYEQYF	TGTGCCAGCAGCCATCGGAACTACGAGCAGTACTTC
many	.	TRBJ2-1	TRBV6-1	CASSQTGFYNEQFF	TGTGCCAGCAGCCAAACAGGGTTCTACAATGAGCAGTTCTTC
many	.	TRBJ2-3	TRBV7-9	CASSEMGDTQYF	TGTGCCAGCAGCGAGATGGGAGATACGCAGTATTTT
many	.	TRBJ2-2	TRBV7-6	CASSYIRTRAGELFF	TGTGCCAGCAGCTACATCCGGACAAGGGCCGGGGAGCTGTTTTTT
many	TRBD1	TRBJ2-1	TRBV7-2	CASSLEPGGRYEQFF	TGTGCCAGCAGCTTAGAGCCAGGGGGCAGGTATGAGCAGTTCTTC
few	TRBD1	TRBJ1-1	TRBV6-6	CASIPDRGGTEAFF	TGTGCCAGCATCCCAGACAGGGGCGGTACTGAAGCTTTCTTT
.	TRBD1	TRBJ2-5	TRBV7-3	CASSSEDRGWTQYF	TGTGCCAGCAGCTCTGAGGACAGGGGTTGGACCCAGTACTTC
.	TRBD2	TRBJ2-1	TRBV4-3	CASSQEVAGAANEQFF	TGCGCCAGCAGCCAAGAAGTAGCGGGGGCCGCAAATGAGCAGTTCTTC
.	TRBD1	TRBJ1-2	TRBV5-1	CASSLYRGPLKGYTF	TGCGCCAGCAGCTTGTACAGGGGACCGCTTAAGGGCTACACCTTC
.	.	TRBJ2-1	TRBV2	CVSSEVKVEQFF	TGTGTCAGCAGTGAAGTAAAGGTTGAGCAGTTCTTC
.	.	TRBJ2-3	TRBV3-1	CASSPQDGDTQYF	TGTGCCAGCAGCCCGCAGGATGGAGATACGCAGTATTTT
once	TRBD1	TRBJ2-5	TRBV28	CANRDRGQVETQYF	TGTGCCAACAGGGACAGGGGTCAGGTAGAGACCCAGTACTTC
.	.	TRBJ2-4	TRBV23-1	CASSQKGRNIQYF	TGCGCCAGCAGTCAGAAGGGACGAAACATTCAGTACTTC
few	.	TRBJ1-5	TRBV10-3	CAISESPLGDQPQHF	TGTGCCATCAGTGAGTCGCCCCTTGGAGATCAGCCCCAGCATTTT
few	TRBD2	TRBJ2-5	TRBV2	CASSEEAGGYETQYF	TGTGCCAGCAGTGAGGAAGCGGGGGGTTATGAGACCCAGTACTTC
few	.	TRBJ1-2	TRBV7-8	CASSQPGGVDYGYTF	TGTGCCAGCAGCCAACCTGGGGGGGTGGACTATGGCTACACCTTC
many	.	TRBJ2-3	TRBV7-2	CASSYSTFPSTDTQYF	TGTGCCAGCAGCTACTCTACCTTCCCGAGCACAGATACGCAGTATTTT
.	.	TRBJ2-1	TRBV7-1	CTSSPSLNEQFF	TGTACCAGCAGCCCGAGTCTAAATGAGCAGTTCTTC
.	.	TRBJ2-2	TRBV20-1	CSARDRDSNAGELFF	TGCAGTGCTAGAGATCGCGACTCAAACGCCGGGGAGCTGTTTTTT
.	.	TRBJ2-3	TRBV24-1	CATSDPGQWGTDTQYF	TGTGCCACCAGTGACCCCGGACAGTGGGGCACAGATACGCAGTATTTT
.	.	TRBJ2-5	TRBV9	CASSPGGAKQETQYF	TGTGCCAGCAGCCCCGGAGGGGCAAAACAAGAGACCCAGTACTTC
.	.	TRBJ1-2	TRBV27	CASREGSYYGYTF	TGTGCCAGCAGGGAGGGGTCTTACTATGGCTACACCTTC